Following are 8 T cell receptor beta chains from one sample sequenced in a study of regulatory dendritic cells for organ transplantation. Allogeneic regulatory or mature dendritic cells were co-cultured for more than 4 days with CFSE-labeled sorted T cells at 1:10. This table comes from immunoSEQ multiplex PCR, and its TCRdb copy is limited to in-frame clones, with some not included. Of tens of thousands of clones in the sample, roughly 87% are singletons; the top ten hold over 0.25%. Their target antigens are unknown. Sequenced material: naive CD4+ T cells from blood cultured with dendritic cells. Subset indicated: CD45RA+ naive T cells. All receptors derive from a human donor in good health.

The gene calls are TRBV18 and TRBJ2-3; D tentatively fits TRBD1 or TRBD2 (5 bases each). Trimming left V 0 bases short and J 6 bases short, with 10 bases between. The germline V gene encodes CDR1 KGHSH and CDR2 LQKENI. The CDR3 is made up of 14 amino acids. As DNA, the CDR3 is TGTGCCAGCTCACCACCCTGGGGCGGGGATACGCAGTATTTT. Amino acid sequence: CASSPPWGGDTQYF.

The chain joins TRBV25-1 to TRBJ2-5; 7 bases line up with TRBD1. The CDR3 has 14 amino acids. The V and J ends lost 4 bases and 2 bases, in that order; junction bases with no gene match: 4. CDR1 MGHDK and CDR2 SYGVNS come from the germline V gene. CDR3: CASSALQGQETQYF. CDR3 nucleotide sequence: TGTGCCAGCAGTGCCCTACAGGGGCAAGAGACCCAGTACTTC.

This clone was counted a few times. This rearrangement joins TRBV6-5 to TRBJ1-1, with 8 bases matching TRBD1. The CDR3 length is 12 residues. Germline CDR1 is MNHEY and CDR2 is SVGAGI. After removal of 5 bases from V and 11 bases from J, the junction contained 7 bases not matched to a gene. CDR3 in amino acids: CASSPGQGAAFF. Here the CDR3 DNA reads TGTGCCAGCAGTCCCGGACAGGGCGCGGCTTTCTTT.

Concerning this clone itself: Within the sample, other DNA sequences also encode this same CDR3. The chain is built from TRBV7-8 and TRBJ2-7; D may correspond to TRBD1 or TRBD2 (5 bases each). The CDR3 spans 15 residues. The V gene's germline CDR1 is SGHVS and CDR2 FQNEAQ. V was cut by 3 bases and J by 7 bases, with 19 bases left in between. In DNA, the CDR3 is TGTGCCAGCAGCTTTGCCGGGACCAGCGCGAGAGAGCAGTACTTC. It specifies CASSFAGTSAREQYF.

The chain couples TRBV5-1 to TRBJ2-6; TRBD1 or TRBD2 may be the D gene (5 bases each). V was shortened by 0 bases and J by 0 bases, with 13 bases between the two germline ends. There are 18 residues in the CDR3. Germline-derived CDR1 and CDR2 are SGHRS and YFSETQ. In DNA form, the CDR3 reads TGCGCCAGCAGCTTGGCCGGGTCAGGGAGCTCTGGGGCCAACGTCCTGACTTTC. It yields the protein CASSLAGSGSSGANVLTF.

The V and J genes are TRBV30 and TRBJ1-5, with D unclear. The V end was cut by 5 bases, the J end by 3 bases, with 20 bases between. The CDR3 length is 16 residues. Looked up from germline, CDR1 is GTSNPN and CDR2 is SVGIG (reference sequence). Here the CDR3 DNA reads TGTGCCTGGGGTCCCCCGTCGGGTTACAACAATCAGCCCCAGCATTTT. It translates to CAWGPPSGYNNQPQHF.

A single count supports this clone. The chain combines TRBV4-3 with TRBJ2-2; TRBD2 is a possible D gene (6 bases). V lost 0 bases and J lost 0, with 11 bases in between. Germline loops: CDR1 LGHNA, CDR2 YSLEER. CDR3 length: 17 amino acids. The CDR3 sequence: CASSQDPAGPNTGELFF. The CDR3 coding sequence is TGCGCCAGCAGCCAAGATCCAGCGGGCCCGAACACCGGGGAGCTGTTTTTT.

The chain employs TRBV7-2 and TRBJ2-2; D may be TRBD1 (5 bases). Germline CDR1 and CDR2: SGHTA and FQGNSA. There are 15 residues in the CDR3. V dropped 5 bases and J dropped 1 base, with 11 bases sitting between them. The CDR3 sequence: CASSRTTGNTGELFF. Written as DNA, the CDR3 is TGTGCCAGCAGCAGAACTACAGGGAACACCGGGGAGCTGTTTTTT.